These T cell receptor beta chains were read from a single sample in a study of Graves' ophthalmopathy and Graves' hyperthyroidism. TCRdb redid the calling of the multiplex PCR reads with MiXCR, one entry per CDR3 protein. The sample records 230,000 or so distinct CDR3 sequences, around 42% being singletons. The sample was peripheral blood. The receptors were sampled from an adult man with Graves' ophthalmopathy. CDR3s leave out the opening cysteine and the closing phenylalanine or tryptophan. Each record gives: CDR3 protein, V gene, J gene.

AILGDRTYEQY,TRBV10-3,TRBJ2-7
SVGEGFSGNTIY,TRBV29-1,TRBJ1-3
ASSASGTVGYEQY,TRBV7-2,TRBJ2-7
ASMWSSGTEAF,TRBV5-1,TRBJ1-1
ASSQSRTGRDEQF,TRBV10-2,TRBJ1-1
SAKTSAGRTQY,TRBV20-1,TRBJ2-5
AISQQDGAPGANVLT,TRBV10-3,TRBJ2-6
SAYPLGGAHEQY,TRBV20-1,TRBJ2-7
ASSLNPSGANVLT,TRBV5-1,TRBJ2-6
ASRQGSGANVLT,TRBV25-1,TRBJ2-6
ASSLARVSNQPQH,TRBV5-6,TRBJ1-5
ASSLADPKWYEQY,TRBV27,TRBJ2-7
SVGGGPRGANVLT,TRBV29-1,TRBJ2-6
SARLYTGELF,TRBV20-1,TRBJ2-2
ASSPSYEQY,TRBV7-9,TRBJ2-7
SGGTAYEQY,TRBV29-1,TRBJ2-7
ATPRSQGDYGYT,TRBV24-1,TRBJ1-2